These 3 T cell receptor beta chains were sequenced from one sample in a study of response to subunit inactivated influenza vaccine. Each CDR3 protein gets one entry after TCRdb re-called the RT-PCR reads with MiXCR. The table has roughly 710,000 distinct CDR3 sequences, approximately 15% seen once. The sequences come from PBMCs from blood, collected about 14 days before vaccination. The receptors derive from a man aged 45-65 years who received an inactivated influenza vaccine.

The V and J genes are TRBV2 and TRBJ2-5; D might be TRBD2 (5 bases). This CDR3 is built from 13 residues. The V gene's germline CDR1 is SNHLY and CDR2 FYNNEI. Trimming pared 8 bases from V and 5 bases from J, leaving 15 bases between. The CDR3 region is CASRALAQETQYF. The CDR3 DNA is TGTGCCAGCCGGGCCCTAGCACAGGAGACCCAGTACTTC.

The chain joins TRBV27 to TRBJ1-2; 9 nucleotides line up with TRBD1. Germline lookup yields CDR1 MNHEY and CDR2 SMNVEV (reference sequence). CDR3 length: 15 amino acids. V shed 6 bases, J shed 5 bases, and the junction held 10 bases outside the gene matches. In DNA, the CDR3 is TGTGCCAGCAGACTTGACCTTGGGACAGGGTATGGCTACACCTTC. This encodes CASRLDLGTGYGYTF.

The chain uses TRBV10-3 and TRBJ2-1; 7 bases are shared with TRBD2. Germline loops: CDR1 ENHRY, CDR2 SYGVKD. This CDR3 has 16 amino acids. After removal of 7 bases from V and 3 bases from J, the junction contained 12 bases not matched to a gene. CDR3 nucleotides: TGTGCCATCACCGAGAGGGGCGGGAGAGGCTACAATGAGCAGTTCTTC. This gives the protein CAITERGGRGYNEQFF.